A single sample gave rise to the 18 T cell receptor beta chains below, sequenced in a study of T-cell reconstitution after alpha-beta-depleted transplantation in children. Molecular barcoding with unique molecular identifiers was used for the TCRbeta library. TCRdb redid the calling of the PCR reads with MiXCR, one entry per CDR3 protein. The profile shows 150,000 to 200,000 distinct CDR3 sequences, less than 8% of them singletons. The sample in question was PBMCs from the stem cell graft donor, obtained from the stem cell graft. The receptors were sampled from a human donor who donated a stem cell graft to a child with Wiskott-Aldrich syndrome.

This clonotype was recorded many times. The rearrangement joins TRBV29-1 to TRBJ2-7, with 7 nucleotides matching TRBD1. This CDR3 is built from 14 residues. CDR1 is SQVTM, CDR2 ANQGSEA, per germline. With V trimmed by 8 bases and J by 2 bases, 12 bases remained unmatched. The CDR3 loop reads CSTLGQVNPYEQYF. For the CDR3, the DNA is TGCAGCACCCTTGGACAGGTCAACCCCTACGAGCAGTACTTC.

This clonotype was seen at least ten times. V usage is TRBV15 and J usage is TRBJ2-1, with D perhaps given as TRBD1 or TRBD2 (7 bases each). Germline CDR1 is LNHNV and CDR2 is YYDKDF (reference sequence). This CDR3 has 17 amino acids. V was pared by 2 bases and J by 8 bases, with 22 bases between. The CDR3 nucleotides are TGTGCCACCAGCAGATCTCGCACGCAGGGGGAGGGAGATGAGCAGTTCTTC. It encodes CATSRSRTQGEGDEQFF.

This clonotype was observed many times. This chain links TRBV5-1 with TRBJ2-1; tentative D call: TRBD2 (5 bases). CDR3 length: 13 residues. Trimming took off 5 bases at V and 3 bases at J, with 9 bases between the two ends. Germline CDR1 and CDR2: SGHRS and YFSETQ. CDR3: CASSSGNYNEQFF. For the CDR3, the DNA is TGCGCCAGCAGTTCCGGGAACTACAATGAGCAGTTCTTC.

This clonotype was recorded at least ten times. The J gene is TRBJ1-2, the V gene TRBV5-1; D possibly corresponds to TRBD1 (6 bases). The CDR3 is 15 residues long. The germline V gene has CDR1 SGHRS and CDR2 YFSETQ. Between the trimmed V and J ends, which lost 4 bases and 3 bases, there was a span of 16 bases. The CDR3 region is CASSPRPDRYYGYTF. CDR3 nucleotide sequence: TGCGCCAGCAGCCCCCGCCCGGACAGATACTATGGCTACACCTTC.

This clonotype was detected many times. The rearrangement uses TRBV5-1 and TRBJ2-1; TRBD1 is a possible D gene (7 bases). The V gene's germline CDR1 is SGHRS and CDR2 YFSETQ. The length of the CDR3 is 14 residues. V lost 3 bases and J 8 bases, leaving 15 bases between the germline ends. The CDR3 region is CASSSGDRVHEQFF. Here the CDR3 DNA reads TGCGCCAGCAGCTCGGGAGACAGGGTCCATGAGCAGTTCTTC.

This clonotype was found many times. J is TRBJ1-5 and V is TRBV29-1; unclear D gene. CDR1 and CDR2 from the germline V gene are SQVTM and ANQGSEA. CDR3 length equals 11 residues. V gave up 3 bases and J gave up 6 bases, with 6 bases separating them. In DNA, the CDR3 is TGCAGCGTTGAGTTGAGTCAGCCCCAGCATTTT. It translates to CSVELSQPQHF.

Many counts were recorded for this clonotype. This chain joins TRBV29-1 and TRBJ1-2, with D tentatively TRBD1 (5 bases). Germline V gene data show CDR1 as SQVTM and CDR2 as ANQGSEA. The CDR3 extends over 12 amino acids. The germline V and J ends were trimmed by 7 bases and 4 bases, with 13 bases remaining between them. As DNA, the CDR3 is TGCAGCGGACAGAGTTTTTCCTATGGCTACACCTTC. This gives the protein CSGQSFSYGYTF.

The table lists this clonotype with many counts. The rearrangement joins TRBV10-3 to TRBJ2-5, with a possible D match to TRBD1 (6 bases). Trimming shortened V by 6 bases and J by 2 bases, and 10 bases separated the two germline ends. There are 13 residues in the CDR3. Germline CDR1 ENHRY, CDR2 SYGVKD. CDR3 region: CAIRGQSQETQYF. The CDR3, as DNA: TGTGCCATCAGAGGACAGAGTCAAGAGACCCAGTACTTC.

This clonotype was detected ten times or more. V is TRBV7-9 and J is TRBJ2-7; 8 bases fit TRBD2. V was pared by 5 bases and J by 5 bases, with 11 bases of the junction left unmatched. CDR1 is SEHNR and CDR2 is FQNEAQ in the germline V gene (reference sequence). The CDR3 is 15 residues long. The CDR3 DNA reads TGTGCCAGCAGCACGGGGGGGCGGGAGATCCACGAGCAGTACTTC. This codes for CASSTGGREIHEQYF.

This clonotype has ten or more counts. The chain employs TRBV14 and TRBJ1-1; D possibly corresponds to TRBD1 (6 bases). V lost 3 bases and J lost 6, with 14 bases in between. Germline CDR1 reads SGHDN; CDR2 reads FVKESK. There are 14 residues in the CDR3. The CDR3 bases are TGTGCCAGCAGCCAGACAGGCCTAGGGGCTGAAGCTTTCTTT. Translation: CASSQTGLGAEAFF.

This clonotype occurred many times. The chain carries TRBV5-8 and TRBJ2-3; D is undetermined. This CDR3 comprises 14 residues. Trimming took 3 bases from V and 4 from J, leaving 12 bases between them. The V gene's germline CDR1 is SGHTS and CDR2 YDEGEE. Here the CDR3 DNA reads TGTGCCAGCAGCTACCTTGGGTCCGCAGATACGCAGTATTTT. Its translation: CASSYLGSADTQYF.

This clonotype was counted many times. V and J are TRBV5-5 and TRBJ1-4; D unresolved. The V gene's germline CDR1 is SGHKS and CDR2 YYEKEE (reference sequence). V shed 3 bases and J shed 8 bases, with 20 bases lying between them. The CDR3 is 16 amino acids. Here the CDR3 reads CASSSREFASGEKLFF. The CDR3 nucleotides read TGTGCCAGCAGCTCCAGAGAATTTGCCTCGGGGGAAAAACTGTTTTTT.

This clonotype was observed at least ten times. This chain connects TRBV6-6 to TRBJ2-2, with TRBD1 identical over 7 bases. V lost 8 bases and J lost 2; bases outside the gene matches: 2. Germline V gene lookup returns CDR1 MNHNY and CDR2 SVGAGI (reference sequence). The CDR3 length is 13 residues. In DNA form, the CDR3 reads TGTGCCAGCGACAGGGCCAACACCGGGGAGCTGTTTTTT. As protein: CASDRANTGELFF.

The chain has TRBV18 and TRBJ2-1; D unresolved. Germline V CDR1 and CDR2: KGHSH, LQKENI. Trimming took 1 base from V and 0 from J, leaving 19 bases between them. This CDR3 is built from 19 residues. This CDR3 reads CASSPRQSNTISSYNEQFF. DNA of the CDR3: TGTGCCAGCTCACCACGCCAATCAAATACTATAAGCTCCTACAATGAGCAGTTCTTC.

This clonotype has at least ten counts. The rearrangement uses TRBV4-2 and TRBJ2-5, with 10 bases identical to TRBD2. The germline CDR1 and CDR2 sequences are LGHNA and YNFKEQ. Unmatched junction bases numbered 9, after V lost 1 base and J lost 4 bases. The CDR3 is 17 residues long. CDR3 loop: CASSQGGASGSVETQYF. The DNA of the CDR3 is TGTGCCAGCAGCCAAGGAGGCGCTAGCGGGAGCGTAGAGACCCAGTACTTC.

This clonotype was detected many times. V gene TRBV7-9 combines with J gene TRBJ2-3; D is tentatively TRBD1 or TRBD2 (5 bases each). Germline CDR1 SEHNR, CDR2 FQNEAQ (reference sequence). V was trimmed by 5 bases and J by 4 bases, leaving 10 bases between them. The CDR3 loop spans 13 amino acids. The DNA of the CDR3 is TGTGCCAGCAGCCCCCGGGGACCAGATACGCAGTATTTT. Translating gives CASSPRGPDTQYF.

This clonotype has a count of ten or more. This chain joins TRBV27 and TRBJ1-5, with 8 nucleotides matching TRBD1. Germline trimming cut 3 bases from V and 6 bases from J; bases unmatched to any gene: 4. The V gene's germline CDR1 is MNHEY and CDR2 SMNVEV (reference sequence). This CDR3 has 14 amino acids. The CDR3 reads CASSLDRASQPQHF. The CDR3 region has the DNA TGTGCCAGCAGTTTGGACAGGGCATCTCAGCCCCAGCATTTT.

In this sample, this clonotype turned up many times. The gene calls are TRBV5-6 and TRBJ2-2; D is unresolved. V lost 0 bases and J lost 9, with 9 bases in between. CDR1 is SGHDT, CDR2 YYEEEE, per germline. The CDR3 has 13 residues. Here the CDR3 DNA reads TGTGCCAGCAGCTTGGAACCAGGCCGGGAGCTGTTTTTT. Translated, it gives CASSLEPGRELFF.